Each of the 9 T cell receptor beta chains below was sequenced from the same sample in a study of early T cells in non-severe SARS-CoV-2 infection. TCRdb re-called the 5' RACE reads with MiXCR, one entry per CDR3 protein. The table has tens of thousands of distinct CDR3 sequences, approximately 16% seen once. The material was whole blood, obtained at baseline. The receptor set was obtained from an adult who was a healthcare worker with PCR-confirmed SARS-CoV-2 infection or an uninfected control (not recorded which).

The sample holds many counts of this clonotype. The chain links TRBV12-3 or TRBV12-4 to TRBJ2-1, with 7 nucleotides matching TRBD2. V shed 5 bases and J 4 bases; nucleotides not matched to a gene: 5. This CDR3 is built from 14 residues. The CDR3 protein is CASSELAQYNEQFF. Written as DNA, the CDR3 is TGTGCCAGCAGTGAACTAGCGCAATACAATGAGCAGTTCTTC.

This clonotype occurred a few times. The chain combines TRBV2 with TRBJ2-2; D possibly corresponds to TRBD2 (6 bases). Germline V gene lookup returns CDR1 SNHLY and CDR2 FYNNEI. The CDR3 totals 14 residues. Trimming pared 8 bases from V and 4 bases from J, leaving 14 bases between. The CDR3 nucleotides read TGTGCCAGCTCCCAGGACTACGGCACCGGGGAGCTGTTTTTT. Translated, it gives CASSQDYGTGELFF.

This chain links TRBV20-1 with TRBJ2-1; 13 nucleotides agree with TRBD2. With 5 bases clipped from V and 6 bases from J, the junction kept 10 bases outside the gene matches. The CDR3 covers 16 residues. Germline loops: CDR1 DFQATT, CDR2 SNEGSKA (reference sequence). CDR3 sequence (DNA): TGCAGTGCTTGTACACTAGCGGGAGGGCCAAGCAATGAGCAGTTCTTC. Its translation: CSACTLAGGPSNEQFF.

The chain carries TRBV10-3 and TRBJ2-5; perhaps TRBD1 as D (6 bases). The V and J ends lost 2 bases and 4 bases respectively, with 8 bases between them. The CDR3 extends over 13 amino acids. From germline, CDR1 is ENHRY and CDR2 SYGVKD. CDR3: CAISETGIETQYF. The CDR3 DNA reads as TGTGCCATCAGTGAGACAGGGATAGAGACCCAGTACTTC.

This clonotype was observed at least ten times. The J gene is TRBJ2-1, the V gene TRBV9, with TRBD1 identical over 7 bases. V dropped 3 bases and J dropped 7; count of bases not matched to a gene: 1. CDR3 length: 12 residues. Germline lookup yields CDR1 SGDLS and CDR2 YYNGEE. The CDR3 sequence is CASSGQGNEQFF. DNA for the CDR3: TGTGCCAGCAGCGGACAGGGTAATGAGCAGTTCTTC.

The chain links TRBV28 to TRBJ2-1, with 8 positions matching TRBD2. The germline V gene encodes CDR1 MDHEN and CDR2 SYDVKM. V lost 3 bases, J lost 8 bases, and 0 bases stayed unmatched. CDR3 length equals 12 residues. For the CDR3, the DNA is TGTGCCAGCAGTTTCGGGGGGGATGAGCAGTTCTTC. Residues: CASSFGGDEQFF.

There are a few counts of this clonotype. V and J are TRBV14 and TRBJ2-6; D is unclear. The CDR3 is made up of 14 amino acids. CDR1 SGHDN and CDR2 FVKESK come from the germline V gene. V was cut by 0 bases and J by 0 bases, with 0 bases left in between. CDR3 protein: CASSQDSGANVLTF. CDR3 DNA sequence: TGTGCCAGCAGCCAAGACTCTGGGGCCAACGTCCTGACTTTC.

This clonotype came up a few times. The chain joins TRBV9 to TRBJ2-1; D is unclear. From germline, CDR1 is SGDLS and CDR2 YYNGEE. Trimming pared 4 bases from V and 10 bases from J, leaving 12 bases between. CDR3 length: 12 residues. The CDR3 nucleotides read TGTGCCAGCAGCCGTGTAGTAGGCGAGCAGTTCTTC. Its protein is CASSRVVGEQFF.

This clonotype occurred many times. The V and J genes are TRBV7-9 and TRBJ2-7; 8 bases line up with TRBD2. Germline V gene data show CDR1 as SEHNR and CDR2 as FQNEAQ (reference sequence). The CDR3 is made up of 15 amino acids. With V trimmed by 5 bases and J by 7 bases, 13 bases remained unmatched. CDR3 protein: CASSPSPGGEEEQYF. Here the CDR3 DNA reads TGTGCCAGCAGCCCGAGCCCCGGGGGGGAGGAGGAGCAGTACTTC.